The clone carrying this TCR beta chain came up a few times. Alongside a J-beta primer mix, a sample-barcoded 5' primer served in a second PCR lasting about 7 to 11 cycles. TCRdb reprocessed the 5' RACE reads via MiXCR and lists one record per CDR3 protein. The repertoire holds around 700,000 distinct CDR3 sequences, with 20% to 25% as singletons. This record belongs to a study of blood T cells in healthy people across ages. This CDR3 spans 12 amino acids. Germline V gene data show CDR1 as LGHDT and CDR2 as YNNKEL (reference sequence). The sample also formed part of further work on T cells of mothers and their children. From that study: About six children, together with their three healthy Caucasian mothers, made up the donors.

The sequenced sample was blood. The sequence derives from a boy aged 5-17 years in good health. The chain employs TRBV3-1 and TRBJ2-1, with D unresolved. The J call is in doubt because the DNA end fits TRBJ2-5 better. CDR3 nucleotide sequence: TGTGCCAGCAGCCAAGGGATAGAGACCCAGTACTTC. Protein product: CASSQGIETQYF.